This entry lists 27 T cell receptor beta chains sequenced from one sample in a study of radiation and T cells in renal cell carcinoma. Time point reported: blood 4 weeks post-SBRT, at nephrectomy. Described treatment: 15 Gy SBRT to primary tumor, nephrectomy 4 weeks later. Assay: immunoSEQ multiplex PCR; the TCRdb copy retains only in-frame clones and omits some. Of more than 60,000 clones in the sample, less than 85% are singletons; the top ten hold about 2.5%. The sequencing used blood, collected from a patient whose treatment included radiotherapy and nephrectomy. These receptors were obtained from a woman in her sixties with renal cell carcinoma.

V usage is TRBV4-3 and J usage is TRBJ2-1, with 8 bases fitting TRBD2. Germline lookup yields CDR1 LGHNA and CDR2 YSLEER. The CDR3 sequence is 17 residues long. V lost 1 base to trimming and J lost 4 bases; unmatched junction nucleotides: 9. CDR3 nucleotide sequence: TGCGCCAGCAGCCAAGTTTATGCGGGAGGTAATTACAATGAGCAGTTCTTC. Its protein product is CASSQVYAGGNYNEQFF.

The rearrangement uses TRBV5-1 and TRBJ2-7, with 9 bases identical to TRBD1. The CDR3 totals 14 residues. Per the germline V gene, CDR1 is SGHRS and CDR2 is YFSETQ. V was pared by 3 bases and J by 3 bases, with 4 bases of the junction left unmatched. DNA for the CDR3: TGCGCCAGCAGCTATGGGACAGGGCTCTACGAGCAGTACTTC. It codes for CASSYGTGLYEQYF.

This clone rates as medium-sized. The chain recombines TRBV6-1 with TRBJ2-3, with a possible D match to TRBD2 (5 bases). The CDR3 length is 14 residues. The germline CDR1 and CDR2 sequences are MNHNS and SASEGT. V shed 5 bases and J shed 0 bases, with 9 bases lying between them. CDR3 DNA: TGTGCCAGCAGTCCTCGGACTAGCACAGATACGCAGTATTTT. Its protein product is CASSPRTSTDTQYF.

A few counts support this clone. V is TRBV9 and J is TRBJ1-1; D is unresolved. Germline CDR1 is SGDLS and CDR2 is YYNGEE. Trimming removed 0 bases from V and 0 bases from J, with 15 bases in between. The CDR3 runs to 17 residues. The CDR3 reads CASSVGRGLTVNTEAFF. CDR3 sequence (DNA): TGTGCCAGCAGCGTAGGTAGAGGCCTTACCGTGAACACTGAAGCTTTCTTT.

The chain recombines TRBV28 with TRBJ1-3, with TRBD1 matching over 9 bases. Germline V gene lookup returns CDR1 MDHEN and CDR2 SYDVKM. This CDR3 comprises 15 residues. Trimming at V came to 4 bases and at J to 4 bases, leaving 5 bases not matched to a gene. CDR3 residues: CASSSQGAPGNTIYF. CDR3 nucleotides: TGTGCCAGCAGTTCACAGGGGGCACCGGGAAACACCATATATTTT.

The sample holds many counts of this clone. The V gene is TRBV28, the J gene TRBJ1-1; D ambiguous. The V gene's germline CDR1 is MDHEN and CDR2 SYDVKM. Trimming removed 6 bases from V and 0 bases from J, with 5 bases in between. The CDR3 is 12 residues long. CDR3 bases: TGTGCCAGCAGCTCAATGAACACTGAAGCTTTCTTT. It encodes CASSSMNTEAFF.

The chain is built from TRBV2 and TRBJ1-3, with TRBD1 matching 9 bases. V lost 4 bases to trimming and J lost 3 bases; unmatched junction nucleotides: 7. Germline V gives CDR1 SNHLY, CDR2 FYNNEI. CDR3 length: 16 residues. DNA for the CDR3: TGTGCCAGCAGTGGCGAACAGGGGGCTAGTGGAAACACCATATATTTT. This gives the protein CASSGEQGASGNTIYF.

The V call is TRBV27, the J call TRBJ1-2; D ambiguous. Germline V lookup: CDR1 MNHEY, CDR2 SMNVEV (reference sequence). Trimming stripped 5 bases from V and 2 bases from J, with 12 bases between. The CDR3 is 14 amino acids. CDR3 DNA: TGTGCCAGCAGTCCCCAGACGGAGAACTATGGCTACACCTTC. This codes for CASSPQTENYGYTF.

This chain connects TRBV28 to TRBJ1-2; 9 bases line up with TRBD1. The CDR3 runs to 13 residues. The germline V gene has CDR1 MDHEN and CDR2 SYDVKM. V lost 7 bases to trimming and J lost 6 bases; unmatched junction nucleotides: 6. CDR3 sequence: CASNRRDRDGYTF. In DNA form, the CDR3 reads TGTGCCAGCAATCGGAGGGACAGGGATGGCTACACCTTC.

The sample holds a few counts of this clone. The gene calls are TRBV6-5 and TRBJ1-1; maybe TRBD1 (5 bases). Germline assignment: CDR1 MNHEY and CDR2 SVGAGI. CDR3 size: 15 residues. Deletions cut 5 bases from V and 4 bases from J, with 17 bases between. The chain's CDR3 is CASSTRLLGGTEAFF. The CDR3 coding sequence is TGTGCCAGCAGTACACGACTCTTGGGGGGCACTGAAGCTTTCTTT.

As to this clone: The junction shows a germline mismatch at one end, possibly a read error. The V gene is TRBV7-3, the J gene TRBJ2-6; D call uncertain. The CDR3 consists of 12 residues. Germline loops: CDR1 SGHTA, CDR2 FQGTGA. CDR3 nucleotides: TGTGCCAGCAGTTTTGGGGACAACGTCCTGACTTTC. This translates into CASSFGDNVLTF.

The rearrangement joins TRBV6-1 to TRBJ2-7; D is ambiguous. The CDR3 consists of 15 residues. Germline-derived CDR1 and CDR2 are MNHNS and SASEGT. V lost 4 bases and J lost 4, with 17 bases in between. In DNA, the CDR3 is TGTGCCAGCAGTGTGGCACAGATTGAGACTTACGAGCAGTACTTC. Its translation: CASSVAQIETYEQYF.

This clone was seen once. The gene calls are TRBV20-1 and TRBJ1-1; D is possibly TRBD1 (5 bases). CDR1 is DFQATT, CDR2 SNEGSKA, per germline (reference sequence). This CDR3 is 11 amino acids long. Trimming shortened V by 3 bases and J by 4 bases, and 6 bases separated the two germline ends. The CDR3 coding sequence is TGCAGTGCTAGGCAGGGCACTGAAGCTTTCTTT. Translated: CSARQGTEAFF.

This chain connects TRBV2 to TRBJ1-4; D may be TRBD1 (6 bases). The V and J ends lost 6 bases and 0 bases respectively, with 17 bases between them. The CDR3 length is 17 residues. Germline loops: CDR1 SNHLY, CDR2 FYNNEI. For the CDR3, the DNA is TGTGCCAGCAGCAAAGGAACAGGGTACGCAACTAATGAAAAACTGTTTTTT. Its translation: CASSKGTGYATNEKLFF.

The chain employs TRBV7-9 and TRBJ2-3; 8 bases agree with TRBD1. Per germline, CDR1 SEHNR and CDR2 FQNEAQ (reference sequence). The J segment lost 5 bases and the V segment lost 4 bases, leaving 8 bases of the junction unmatched. CDR3 length equals 15 residues. The CDR3 protein is CASSWGTGEGDTQYF. The CDR3 DNA reads as TGTGCCAGCAGCTGGGGGACAGGAGAGGGAGATACGCAGTATTTT.

The chain employs TRBV29-1 and TRBJ2-1; 11 nucleotides agree with TRBD2. Germline loops: CDR1 SQVTM, CDR2 ANQGSEA. CDR3 length equals 14 residues. The ends lost 6 bases at V and 3 bases at J; junction bases unmatched: 4. This CDR3 reads CSVTSGKLYNEQFF. DNA for the CDR3: TGCAGCGTGACTAGCGGGAAACTCTACAATGAGCAGTTCTTC.

The chain uses TRBV6-5 and TRBJ2-3, with D possibly being TRBD1 (6 bases). This CDR3 is 13 amino acids long. Trimming pared 5 bases from V and 6 bases from J, leaving 12 bases between. Looked up from germline, CDR1 is MNHEY and CDR2 is SVGAGI. The CDR3: CASSRNTGDTQYF. CDR3 nucleotide sequence: TGTGCCAGCAGTCGAAATACAGGGGATACGCAGTATTTT.

The chain has TRBV18 and TRBJ1-1; D ambiguous. This CDR3 has 13 residues. Trimming shortened V by 4 bases and J by 8 bases, and 14 bases separated the two germline ends. Germline assignment: CDR1 KGHSH and CDR2 LQKENI. This CDR3 is CASSLAGWSEAFF. CDR3 nucleotide sequence: TGTGCCAGCTCACTCGCGGGGTGGTCAGAAGCTTTCTTT.

The rearrangement joins TRBV5-6 to TRBJ1-5; D uncertain. Trimming took off 0 bases at V and 6 bases at J, with 7 bases between the two ends. Germline V gives CDR1 SGHDT, CDR2 YYEEEE. This CDR3 region has 13 residues. The CDR3 DNA sequence: TGTGCCAGCAGCTTGGGTTGGGGTCAGCCCCAGCATTTT. It codes for CASSLGWGQPQHF.

The genes are TRBV4-1 and TRBJ2-3, with 7 bases fitting TRBD2. Germline CDR1 and CDR2: MGHRA and YSYEKL. The junction had 5 bases not matched to a gene; V was cut back by 0 bases and J by 8 bases. This CDR3 comprises 14 residues. This chain's CDR3 is CASSQDSWGGTQYF. Written as DNA, the CDR3 is TGCGCCAGCAGCCAAGATTCCTGGGGGGGTACGCAGTATTTT.

V is TRBV2 and J is TRBJ2-7; D ambiguous. The CDR3 totals 13 residues. CDR1 is SNHLY, CDR2 FYNNEI, per germline. The V and J ends lost 8 bases and 6 bases respectively, with 17 bases between them. The CDR3 reads CASLSAKWIEQYF. CDR3 nucleotides: TGTGCCAGCCTTTCCGCAAAATGGATCGAGCAGTACTTC.

The V call is TRBV6-5, the J call TRBJ1-4; 7 bases agree with TRBD1. The trim removed 5 bases at V and 7 bases at J, leaving 10 bases unmatched. CDR3 length: 15 amino acids. CDR1 is MNHEY and CDR2 is SVGAGI in the germline V gene. As DNA, the CDR3 is TGTGCCAGCAGTCAGGACAGGCCGGCCATTGAAAAACTGTTTTTT. As protein: CASSQDRPAIEKLFF.

This clone occurred once. V usage is TRBV14 and J usage is TRBJ2-1, with D hard to call. This CDR3 is built from 12 residues. Trimming cost V 2 bases and J 6 bases, with 5 bases left between them. Germline V lookup: CDR1 SGHDN, CDR2 FVKESK. The CDR3 sequence: CASSQSSNEQFF. Written as DNA, the CDR3 is TGTGCCAGCAGCCAAAGTAGCAATGAGCAGTTCTTC.

The chain couples TRBV7-9 to TRBJ2-2; 9 bases align to TRBD1. This CDR3 has 16 amino acids. With 11 bases clipped from V and 1 base from J, the junction kept 11 bases outside the gene matches. The V gene's germline CDR1 is SEHNR and CDR2 FQNEAQ (reference sequence). The CDR3 loop reads CARQGGTGRNTGELFF. The CDR3 DNA follows: TGTGCCCGCCAAGGCGGGACAGGGCGGAACACCGGGGAGCTGTTTTTT.

V is TRBV7-2 and J is TRBJ2-7, with TRBD2 matching over 11 bases. Germline V gene sequence: CDR1 SGHTA, CDR2 FQGNSA. J lost 3 bases, V lost 0 bases, and 1 base had no gene match. The CDR3 sequence is 15 residues long. CDR3 residues: CASSLAGLADYEQYF. The CDR3 DNA reads TGTGCCAGCAGCTTAGCGGGACTAGCGGACTACGAGCAGTACTTC.

This clone was seen only once. The J gene is TRBJ1-4, the V gene TRBV28, with D uncertain. Germline V gene lookup returns CDR1 MDHEN and CDR2 SYDVKM. The CDR3 covers 14 residues. V lost 3 bases and J 4 bases, leaving 9 bases between the germline ends. The CDR3 loop reads CASSLVAVNEKLFF. The DNA for the CDR3 is TGTGCCAGCAGTTTGGTGGCAGTTAATGAAAAACTGTTTTTT.

V is TRBV7-9 and J is TRBJ2-1, with D possibly TRBD1 on 6 matching bases. Germline V gives CDR1 SEHNR, CDR2 FQNEAQ (reference sequence). The CDR3 spans 16 residues. The V end lost 0 bases, the J end lost 7 bases, and 16 bases lay between the germline ends. The CDR3 bases are TGTGCCAGCAGCTTAGCGTCTGGGGGCCGGGGTAATGAGCAGTTCTTC. Encoded protein: CASSLASGGRGNEQFF.